This T cell receptor (beta chain) is from a study of Graves' ophthalmopathy and Graves' hyperthyroidism. Orbital computed tomography, together with clinical symptoms, serum thyroxine, TRAb and thyroid ultrasound, was used for diagnosis. This clonotype was detected only once. Transcripts of RNA were the source for amplifying TCR beta CDR3 regions. A first-round RT-PCR used HTBI primers, followed by a second-round multiplex PCR. TCRdb reprocessed the multiplex PCR reads with MiXCR, giving one entry per CDR3 protein. The sample records about 58,000 distinct CDR3 sequences, roughly 46% being singletons. Sequenced material: peripheral blood. This TCR came from an adult woman with Graves' ophthalmopathy.

The chain's CDR3 is CASSTTDRGDYEQYF. The DNA of the CDR3 is TGTGCCAGCAGCACCACAGACAGGGGAGATTACGAGCAGTACTTC. V and J are TRBV9 and TRBJ2-7; 8 bases are a match to TRBD1. The germline V gene has CDR1 SGDLS and CDR2 YYNGEE. The CDR3 extends over 15 amino acids. V gave up 4 bases and J gave up 4 bases; unmatched junction bases: 10.